This entry describes one TCR beta chain. No antigen is known for it. In the PCR, 60 Vbeta and 13 Jbeta primers were used. Assay: immunoSEQ multiplex PCR; the TCRdb copy retains only in-frame clones and omits some. The repertoire consists of 120,000 or so clones, with about 8% occurring once and the leading ten covering 6% to 7.5%. The data derive from a study of cytomegalovirus exposure and HLA in healthy donors. Study-wide results and caveats: HLA alleles showed associations with about 17,000 TCR beta sequences in a later analysis, at a 0.05 false discovery rate. A missense DCLRE1C variant was associated with V- and J-gene trimming of TCR beta chains in a later analysis, and an independent cohort replicated the association.

This TCR was sampled from a woman aged 40 to 49 in good health and CMV-seropositive. The source material was PBMCs.

CDR3 sequence: CASSSGTGLYEQYF. The CDR3 region has the DNA TGTGCCAGCAGTAGCGGGACAGGGCTCTACGAGCAGTACTTC. The rearrangement joins TRBV6-5 to TRBJ2-7; 9 bases are a match to TRBD1. This CDR3 is built from 14 residues. Germline CDR1 is MNHEY and CDR2 is SVGAGI. The J segment lost 3 bases and the V segment lost 5 bases, leaving 5 bases of the junction unmatched.